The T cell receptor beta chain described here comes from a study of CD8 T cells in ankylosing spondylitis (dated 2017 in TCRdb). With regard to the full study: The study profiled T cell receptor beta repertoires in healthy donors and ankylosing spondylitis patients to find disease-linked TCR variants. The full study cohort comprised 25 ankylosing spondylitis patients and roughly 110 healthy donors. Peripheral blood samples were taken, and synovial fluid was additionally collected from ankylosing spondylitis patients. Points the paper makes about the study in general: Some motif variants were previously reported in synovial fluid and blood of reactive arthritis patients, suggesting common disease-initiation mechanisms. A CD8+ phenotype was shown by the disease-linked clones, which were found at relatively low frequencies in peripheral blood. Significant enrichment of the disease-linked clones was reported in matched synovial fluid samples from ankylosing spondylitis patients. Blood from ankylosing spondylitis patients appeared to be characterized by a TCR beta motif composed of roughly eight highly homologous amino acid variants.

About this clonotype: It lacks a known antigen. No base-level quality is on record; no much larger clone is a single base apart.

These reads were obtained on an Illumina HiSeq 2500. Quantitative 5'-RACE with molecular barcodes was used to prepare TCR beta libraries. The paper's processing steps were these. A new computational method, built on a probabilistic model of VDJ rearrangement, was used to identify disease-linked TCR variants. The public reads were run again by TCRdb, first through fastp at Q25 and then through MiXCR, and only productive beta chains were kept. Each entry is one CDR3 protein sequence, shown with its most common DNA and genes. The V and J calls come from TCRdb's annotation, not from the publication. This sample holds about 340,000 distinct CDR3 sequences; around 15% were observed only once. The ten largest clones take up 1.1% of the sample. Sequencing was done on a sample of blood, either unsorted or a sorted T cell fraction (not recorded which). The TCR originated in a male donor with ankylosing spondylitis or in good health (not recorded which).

The sequenced DNA is TGCAGTGCTAGTCACTTCTCTGGGGCCAACGTCCTGACTTTC. Translated, it reads CSASHFSGANVLTF. The chain is encoded by TRBV20-1 joined to TRBJ2-6, with no D gene named confidently. V is clipped by 3 bases and J by 0 bases, and the sequence between their germline boundaries is 6 bases long. For CDR1 and CDR2, the germline V gene (reference sequence) lists DFQATT and SNEGSKA. The CDR3 covers 14 residues, taking in both the cysteine and the phenylalanine. Kept here is only the CDR3 DNA, which spans 42 bases and is read in frame from base 1.